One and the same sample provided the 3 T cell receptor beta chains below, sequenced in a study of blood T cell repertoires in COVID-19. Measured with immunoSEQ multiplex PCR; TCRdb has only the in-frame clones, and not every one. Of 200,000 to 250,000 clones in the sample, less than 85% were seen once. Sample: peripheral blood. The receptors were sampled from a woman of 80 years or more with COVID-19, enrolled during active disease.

The CDR3 DNA follows: TGTGCCAGCAGCCCCCCGGACGGAGGCTACGAGCAGTACTTC. It encodes CASSPPDGGYEQYF. The chain links TRBV7-9 to TRBJ2-7; possibly TRBD2 for D (5 bases). Trimming removed 5 bases from V and 3 bases from J, with 14 bases in between. This CDR3 comprises 14 residues. Germline V CDR1 and CDR2: SEHNR, FQNEAQ (reference sequence).

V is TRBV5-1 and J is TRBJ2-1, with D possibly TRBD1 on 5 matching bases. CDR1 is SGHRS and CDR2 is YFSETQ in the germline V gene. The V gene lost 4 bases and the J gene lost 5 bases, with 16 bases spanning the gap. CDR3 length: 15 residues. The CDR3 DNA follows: TGCGCCAGCAGCCTGGACACACCCACACACAATGAGCAGTTCTTC. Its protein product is CASSLDTPTHNEQFF.

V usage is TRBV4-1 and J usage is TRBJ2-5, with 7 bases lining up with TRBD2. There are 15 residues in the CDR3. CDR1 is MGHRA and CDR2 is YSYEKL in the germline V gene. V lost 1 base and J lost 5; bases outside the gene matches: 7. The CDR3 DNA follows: TGCGCCAGCAGCCAAGGCGCGGGAGCCTGGGAGACCCAGTACTTC. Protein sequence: CASSQGAGAWETQYF.